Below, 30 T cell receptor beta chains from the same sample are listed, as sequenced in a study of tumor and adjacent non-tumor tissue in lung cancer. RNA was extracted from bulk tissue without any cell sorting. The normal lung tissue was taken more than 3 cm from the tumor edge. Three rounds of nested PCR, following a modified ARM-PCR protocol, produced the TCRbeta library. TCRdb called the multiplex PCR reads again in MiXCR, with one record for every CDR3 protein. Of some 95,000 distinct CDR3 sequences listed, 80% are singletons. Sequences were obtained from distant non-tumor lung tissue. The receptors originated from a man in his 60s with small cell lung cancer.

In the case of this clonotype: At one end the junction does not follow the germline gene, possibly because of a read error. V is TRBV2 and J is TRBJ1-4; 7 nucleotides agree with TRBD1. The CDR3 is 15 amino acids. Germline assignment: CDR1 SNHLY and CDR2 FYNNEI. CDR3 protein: CVSSEIDRVGEKLFF. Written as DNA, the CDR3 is TGTGTCAGCAGTGAAATAGACAGGGTAGGAGAAAAACTGTTTTTT.

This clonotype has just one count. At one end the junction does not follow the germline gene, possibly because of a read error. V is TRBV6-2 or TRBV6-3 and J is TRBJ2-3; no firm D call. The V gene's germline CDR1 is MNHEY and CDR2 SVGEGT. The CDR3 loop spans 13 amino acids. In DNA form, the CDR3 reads TGTGCCAGCACCCGCAGTCAGGCAGATACGCAATATTTT. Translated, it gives CASTRSQADTQYF.

The CDR3 nucleotides are TGTGCCAGCAGCCGATTCGGACACCTGGATACTGAAGCTTTCTTT. It yields the protein CASSRFGHLDTEAFF. V and J are TRBV11-2 and TRBJ1-1; tentatively, D is TRBD1 (5 bases). V lost 5 bases and J 5 bases, leaving 18 bases between the germline ends. The CDR3 consists of 15 residues. CDR1 is SGHAT and CDR2 is FQNNGV in the germline V gene. The full variable domain, in which reference TRBV11-2 and TRBJ1-1 provide the parts outside the CDR3, is EAGVAQSPRYKIIEKRQSVAFWCNPISGHATLYWYQQILGQGPKLLIQFQNNGVVDDSQLPKDRFSAERLKGVDSTLKIQPAKLEDSAVYLCASSRFGHLDTEAFFGQGTRLTVV.

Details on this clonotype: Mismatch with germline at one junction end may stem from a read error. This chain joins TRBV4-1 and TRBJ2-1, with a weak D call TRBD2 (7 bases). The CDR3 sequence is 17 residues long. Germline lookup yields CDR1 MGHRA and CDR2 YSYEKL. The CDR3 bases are TGCACCAGCAGCCAAGATCCTACCGGGGGGCCCTACATTGAGCAGTTCTTC. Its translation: CTSSQDPTGGPYIEQFF.

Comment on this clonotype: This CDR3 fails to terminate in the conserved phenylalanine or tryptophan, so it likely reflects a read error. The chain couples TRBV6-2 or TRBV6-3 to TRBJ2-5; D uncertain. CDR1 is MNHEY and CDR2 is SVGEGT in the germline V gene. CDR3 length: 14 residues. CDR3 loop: CASSYVGDPETQYI. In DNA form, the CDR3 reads TGCGCCAGCAGTTACGTCGGAGACCCAGAGACCCAGTACATC.

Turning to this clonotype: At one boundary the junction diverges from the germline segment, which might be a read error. The CDR3 region is CASSFTNGNNGYTF. The CDR3 nucleotides read TGTGCCAGCAGTTTTACGAACGGTAACAATGGCTACACCTTC. The V and J genes are TRBV12-3 or TRBV12-4 and TRBJ1-2; D call uncertain. This CDR3 spans 14 amino acids.

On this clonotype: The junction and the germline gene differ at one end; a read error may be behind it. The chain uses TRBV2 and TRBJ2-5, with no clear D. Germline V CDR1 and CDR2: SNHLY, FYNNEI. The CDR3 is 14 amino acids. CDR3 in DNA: TGTGCAAGCAGTGAAAGACGAGGACCTGAGACCCAGTACTTC. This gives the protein CASSERRGPETQYF.

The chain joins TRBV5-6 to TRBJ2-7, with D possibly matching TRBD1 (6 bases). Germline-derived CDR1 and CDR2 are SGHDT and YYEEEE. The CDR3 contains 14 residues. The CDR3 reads CASSHRVYLYEQYV. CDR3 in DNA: TGTGCCAGCAGCCACAGGGTCTACCTCTACGAGCAGTACGTT.

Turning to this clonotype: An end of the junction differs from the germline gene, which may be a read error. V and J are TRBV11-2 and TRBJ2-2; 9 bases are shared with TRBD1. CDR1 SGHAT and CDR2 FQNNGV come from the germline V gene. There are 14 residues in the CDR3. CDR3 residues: CVSRGTGSTWELFF. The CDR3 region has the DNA TGTGTCAGCCGCGGGACAGGGAGCACCTGGGAGCTGTTTTTT. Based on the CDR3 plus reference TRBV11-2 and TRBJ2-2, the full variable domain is EAGVAQSPRYKIIEKRQSVAFWCNPISGHATLYWYQQILGQGPKLLIQFQNNGVVDDSQLPKDRFSAERLKGVDSTLKIQPAKLEDSAVYLCVSRGTGSTWELFFGEGSRLTVL.

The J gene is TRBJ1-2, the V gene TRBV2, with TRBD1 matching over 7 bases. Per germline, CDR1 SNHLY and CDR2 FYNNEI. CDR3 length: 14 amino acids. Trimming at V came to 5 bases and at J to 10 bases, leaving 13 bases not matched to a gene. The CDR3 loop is CASSSAQGVADYTF. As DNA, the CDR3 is TGTGCCAGCAGTTCTGCCCAGGGGGTGGCAGACTACACCTTC.

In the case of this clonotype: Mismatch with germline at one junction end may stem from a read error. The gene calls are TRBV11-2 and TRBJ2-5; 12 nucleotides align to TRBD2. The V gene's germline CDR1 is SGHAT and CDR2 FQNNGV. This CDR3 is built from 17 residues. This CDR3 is CASSVSGTSGSRETQYF. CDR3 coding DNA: TGTGCCAGTAGCGTCTCCGGGACTAGCGGGTCGCGGGAGACTCAGTACTTC.

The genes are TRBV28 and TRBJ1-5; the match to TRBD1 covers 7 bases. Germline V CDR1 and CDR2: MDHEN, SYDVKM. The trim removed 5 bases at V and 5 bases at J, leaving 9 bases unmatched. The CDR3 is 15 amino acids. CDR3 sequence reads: CASSQPGQRDQPQHF. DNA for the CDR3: TGTGCCAGCAGTCAGCCGGGACAGCGGGATCAGCCCCAGCATTTT.

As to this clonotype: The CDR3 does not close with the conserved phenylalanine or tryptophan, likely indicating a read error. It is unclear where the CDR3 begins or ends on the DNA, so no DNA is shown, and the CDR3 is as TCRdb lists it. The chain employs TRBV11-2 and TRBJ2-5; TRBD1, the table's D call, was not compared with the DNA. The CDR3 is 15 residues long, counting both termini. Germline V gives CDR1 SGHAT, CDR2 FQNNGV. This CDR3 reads CANSLARQGAGPHYY.

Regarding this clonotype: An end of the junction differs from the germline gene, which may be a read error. The CDR3 DNA follows: TGCAGTGCTAGTCGGGGGACAGGGCAAGAGGCCCATTACTTC. Residues: CSASRGTGQEAHYF. V and J are TRBV20-1 and TRBJ2-5, with TRBD1 matching over 9 bases. Germline CDR1 is DFQATT and CDR2 is SNEGSKA (reference sequence). This CDR3 has 14 residues.

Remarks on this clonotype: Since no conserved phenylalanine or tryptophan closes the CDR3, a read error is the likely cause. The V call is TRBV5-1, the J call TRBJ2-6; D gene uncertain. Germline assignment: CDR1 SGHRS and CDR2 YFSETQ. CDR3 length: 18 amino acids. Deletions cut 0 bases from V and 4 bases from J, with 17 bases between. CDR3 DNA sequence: TGCGCCAGCAGCTTGGAAAGTCTGGTCGGGTTCGGGGCCAACGTCCTGACTTTA. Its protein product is CASSLESLVGFGANVLTL.

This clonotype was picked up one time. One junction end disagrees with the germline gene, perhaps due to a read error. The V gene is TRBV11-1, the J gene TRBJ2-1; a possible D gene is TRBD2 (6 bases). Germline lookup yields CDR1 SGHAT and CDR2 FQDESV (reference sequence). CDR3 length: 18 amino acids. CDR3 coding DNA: TGTGCCAGCAGCTCAGGATCGAGGACTAACGAGAGTGGTAATGAGCAGATCTTC. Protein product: CASSSGSRTNESGNEQIF.

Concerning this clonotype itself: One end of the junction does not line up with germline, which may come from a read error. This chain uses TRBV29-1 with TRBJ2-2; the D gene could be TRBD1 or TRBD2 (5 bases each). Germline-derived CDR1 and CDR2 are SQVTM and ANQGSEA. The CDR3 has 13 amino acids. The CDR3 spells CSVWGYQTRELFF. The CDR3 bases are TGCAGCGTTTGGGGCTATCAGACCAGGGAGCTATTTTTT.

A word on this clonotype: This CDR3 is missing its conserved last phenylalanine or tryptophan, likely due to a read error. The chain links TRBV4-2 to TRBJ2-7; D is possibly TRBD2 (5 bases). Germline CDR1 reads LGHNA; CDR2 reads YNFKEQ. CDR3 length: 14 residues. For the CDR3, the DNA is TGTGCCAGCAGCCAAGACCCGGAGGTCTACGTGCAGTACCTC. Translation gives CASSQDPEVYVQYL.

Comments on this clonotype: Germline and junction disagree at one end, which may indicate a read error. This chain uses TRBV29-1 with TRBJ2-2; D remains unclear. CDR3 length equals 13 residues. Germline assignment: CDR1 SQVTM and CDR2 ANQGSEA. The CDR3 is CSVEGGNTGELFF. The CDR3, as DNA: TGCAGCGTTGAAGGGGGAAACACTGGGGAGCTGTTTTTT.

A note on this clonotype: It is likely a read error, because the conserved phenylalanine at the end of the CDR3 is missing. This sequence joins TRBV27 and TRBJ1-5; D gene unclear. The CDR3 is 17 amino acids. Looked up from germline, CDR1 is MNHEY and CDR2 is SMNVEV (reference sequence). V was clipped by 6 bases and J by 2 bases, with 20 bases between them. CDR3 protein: CASRRTVQPIGNQPQHY. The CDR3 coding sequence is TGTGCCAGCAGGCGAACTGTGCAACCGATAGGCAATCAGCCCCAGCATTAT.

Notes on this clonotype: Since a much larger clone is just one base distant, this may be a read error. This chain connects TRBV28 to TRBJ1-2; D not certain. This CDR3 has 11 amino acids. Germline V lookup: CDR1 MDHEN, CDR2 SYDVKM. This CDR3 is CAGSLRSGYTF. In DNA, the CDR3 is TGTGCCGGCAGTTTAAGGTCTGGCTACACCTTC.

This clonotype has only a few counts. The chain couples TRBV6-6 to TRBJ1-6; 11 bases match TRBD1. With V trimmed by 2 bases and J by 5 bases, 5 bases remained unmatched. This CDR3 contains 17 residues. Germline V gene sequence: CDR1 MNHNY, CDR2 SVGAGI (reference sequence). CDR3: CASSYGGTGGDNSPLHF. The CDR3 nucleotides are TGTGCCAGCAGTTACGGGGGGACAGGGGGGGATAATTCACCCCTCCACTTT.

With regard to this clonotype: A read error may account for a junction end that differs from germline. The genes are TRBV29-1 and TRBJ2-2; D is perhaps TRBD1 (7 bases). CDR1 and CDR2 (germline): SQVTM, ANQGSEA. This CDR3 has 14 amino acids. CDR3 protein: CSVEQGGYTGELFF. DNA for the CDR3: TGCAGCGTTGAACAGGGGGGCTACACCGGGGAGCTATTTTTT.

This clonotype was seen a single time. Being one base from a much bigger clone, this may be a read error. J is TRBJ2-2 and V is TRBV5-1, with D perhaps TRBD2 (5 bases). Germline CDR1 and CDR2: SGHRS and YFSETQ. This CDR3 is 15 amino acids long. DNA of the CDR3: TGCACCAGCCGTTCCGGGATGTCCCCTACCGGGGAGCTGTTTTTT. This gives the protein CTSRSGMSPTGELFF.

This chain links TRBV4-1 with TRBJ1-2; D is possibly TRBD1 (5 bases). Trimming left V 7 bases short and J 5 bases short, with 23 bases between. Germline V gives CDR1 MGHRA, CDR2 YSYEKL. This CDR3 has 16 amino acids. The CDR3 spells CASNTSGTGALYGYTF. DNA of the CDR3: TGCGCCAGCAACACATCTGGGACCGGGGCCCTTTATGGCTACACCTTC.

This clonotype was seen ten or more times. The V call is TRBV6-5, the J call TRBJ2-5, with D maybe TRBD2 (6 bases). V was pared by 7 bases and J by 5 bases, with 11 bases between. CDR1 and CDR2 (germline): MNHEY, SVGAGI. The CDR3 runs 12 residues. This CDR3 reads CASNPRGETQYF. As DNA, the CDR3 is TGTGCCAGCAACCCCCGGGGGGAGACCCAGTACTTC.

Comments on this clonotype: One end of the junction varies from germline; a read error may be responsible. CDR3 bases: TGTACCAGCAGCTTACTAGAGGCCCAGTACTTC. This encodes CTSSLLEAQYF. The chain joins TRBV11-3 to TRBJ2-5, with a weak D call TRBD2 (5 bases). This CDR3 has 11 amino acids. In germline, CDR1 is SGHNT, CDR2 YENEEA.

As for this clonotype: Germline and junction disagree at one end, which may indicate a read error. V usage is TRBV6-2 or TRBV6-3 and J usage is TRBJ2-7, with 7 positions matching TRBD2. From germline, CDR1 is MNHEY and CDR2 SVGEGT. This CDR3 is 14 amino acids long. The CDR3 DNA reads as TGTGCTAGCAGCAACCGGGACTACATCTACGAGCAGTACTTC. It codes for CASSNRDYIYEQYF.

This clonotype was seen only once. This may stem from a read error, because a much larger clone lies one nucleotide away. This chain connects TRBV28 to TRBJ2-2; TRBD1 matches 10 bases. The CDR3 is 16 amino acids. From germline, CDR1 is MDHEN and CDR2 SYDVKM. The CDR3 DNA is TGTGCCAGCAGTTTAGGGACAGGGGAGGACACCGTGGAGCTGTTTTTT. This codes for CASSLGTGEDTVELFF.

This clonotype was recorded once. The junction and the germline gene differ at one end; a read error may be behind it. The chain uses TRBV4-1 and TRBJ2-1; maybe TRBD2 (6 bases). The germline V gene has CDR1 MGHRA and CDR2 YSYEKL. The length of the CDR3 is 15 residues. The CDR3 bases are TGTGCCAGCAACCAAGATAATAGCGGTTACAATGAGCAGTTCTTC. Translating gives CASNQDNSGYNEQFF.